Here is one T cell receptor (beta chain) with its context. These data come from a study of shared T cell receptors in the human thymus. Using immunoSEQ multiplex PCR, the repertoire was profiled, and TCRdb retains in-frame clones only, with some absent. There are hundreds of thousands of clones in the sample; 70% to 80% occur only once, and about 0.012% lies in the top ten. Germline V CDR1 and CDR2: MGHRA, YSYEKL. The length of the CDR3 is 15 residues. V lost 1 base and J 3 bases, leaving 11 bases between the germline ends. The sample was also reused in another study, on human thymus T cells. This second study notes: Resections from corrective heart surgery provided thymus tissue. Thymic and blood repertoires showed apparently biased V and J gene usage. Related work found strong thymic repertoire overlap between unrelated individuals.

This chain joins TRBV4-1 and TRBJ2-3, with D unclear. The source is a boy less than two years old with a congenital heart defect. Source material: thymocytes. This chain's CDR3 is CASSQGSIPTDTQYF. CDR3 nucleotides: TGCGCCAGCAGCCAAGGAAGCATCCCTACAGATACGCAGTATTTT.